These 11 T cell receptor beta chains originate from one sample sequenced in a study of T cells in Graves' hyperthyroidism and ophthalmopathy. RNA transcripts served as the template for amplifying TCR beta CDR3 regions. In the first-round RT-PCR of the TCR CDR3, the HTBI primer set was used. TCRdb itself ran the multiplex PCR reads through MiXCR, one entry per CDR3 protein. The sample contains 620,000 or so distinct CDR3 sequences, about 15% of which appear only once. The specimen sequenced was blood. These receptors all come from a woman between 45 and 60 years old with Graves' ophthalmopathy.

This clonotype has a handful of counts. This chain connects TRBV29-1 to TRBJ2-2; TRBD2 matches 7 bases. CDR1 is SQVTM, CDR2 ANQGSEA, per germline. The CDR3 is 13 residues long. Unmatched junction bases numbered 8, after V lost 7 bases and J lost 6 bases. Here the CDR3 DNA reads TGCAGCGGGGGGGGTCCTGGCCCCGGGGAGCTGTTTTTT. Translated, it gives CSGGGPGPGELFF.

The rearrangement uses TRBV2 and TRBJ2-5, with 7 nucleotides matching TRBD2. V shed 5 bases and J 9 bases; nucleotides not matched to a gene: 27. This CDR3 has 19 residues. Germline V gives CDR1 SNHLY, CDR2 FYNNEI. CDR3: CASSLTHGTSGESLVAQYF. The CDR3 DNA sequence: TGTGCCAGCAGTCTCACCCACGGGACCAGCGGGGAGTCACTTGTGGCCCAGTACTTC. Together with reference TRBV2 and TRBJ2-5, the CDR3 gives the full variable domain: EPEVTQTPSHQVTQMGQEVILRCVPISNHLYFYWYRQILGQKVEFLVSFYNNEISEKSEIFDDQFSVERPDGSNFTLKIRSTKLEDSAMYFCASSLTHGTSGESLVAQYFGPGTRLLVL.

This clonotype came up many times. The V gene is TRBV7-3, the J gene TRBJ2-1; D unclear. Germline CDR1 and CDR2: SGHTA and FQGTGA. Trimming removed 5 bases at V and 6 bases at J, with 17 bases between. The CDR3 spans 15 residues. The CDR3 coding sequence is TGTGCCAGCAGCCCCCAGCGCGAGAATTCCAATGAGCAGTTCTTC. Residues: CASSPQRENSNEQFF. Using reference TRBV7-3 and TRBJ2-1 for the parts outside the CDR3, the full variable domain is GAGVSQTPSNKVTEKGKYVELRCDPISGHTALYWYRQSLGQGPEFLIYFQGTGAADDSGLPNDRFFAVRPEGSVSTLKIQRTERGDSAVYLCASSPQRENSNEQFFGPGTRLTVL.

At least ten counts were recorded for this clonotype. This rearrangement joins TRBV12-3 or TRBV12-4 to TRBJ2-5; D not certain. This CDR3 comprises 13 residues. Trimming took 3 bases from V and 3 from J, leaving 8 bases between them. The chain's CDR3 is CASSLNRKETQYF. For the CDR3, the DNA is TGTGCCAGCAGTTTGAACAGAAAAGAGACCCAGTACTTC.

This clonotype showed up many times. This chain uses TRBV13 with TRBJ2-1; a possible D gene is TRBD2 (6 bases). CDR3 size: 15 residues. V dropped 2 bases and J dropped 3 bases, with 11 bases sitting between them. Germline V CDR1 and CDR2: PRHDT, FYEKMQ (reference sequence). In nucleotides, the CDR3 is TGTGCCAGCAGCTTAAGAGGGAGGTACTACAATGAGCAGTTCTTC. Translated, it gives CASSLRGRYYNEQFF.

The chain uses TRBV19 and TRBJ2-1; 7 bases fit TRBD1. The germline CDR1 and CDR2 sequences are LNHDA and SQIVND (reference sequence). The CDR3 totals 17 residues. The ends lost 0 bases at V and 9 bases at J; junction bases unmatched: 14. CDR3 sequence reads: CASSIDPGQSLSGEQFF. The DNA of the CDR3 is TGTGCCAGTAGTATAGACCCGGGACAGTCTCTTTCTGGTGAGCAGTTCTTC. Together with reference TRBV19 and TRBJ2-1, the CDR3 gives the full variable domain: DGGITQSPKYLFRKEGQNVTLSCEQNLNHDAMYWYRQDPGQGLRLIYYSQIVNDFQKGDIAEGYSVSREKKESFPLTVTSAQKNPTAFYLCASSIDPGQSLSGEQFFGPGTRLTVL.

This clonotype has a count of ten or more. The gene calls are TRBV11-2 and TRBJ1-1; D not certain. V was trimmed by 4 bases and J by 4 bases, leaving 4 bases between them. The germline CDR1 and CDR2 sequences are SGHAT and FQNNGV. The CDR3 is 11 residues long. For the CDR3, the DNA is TGTGCCAGCAGCTCCCCCACTGAAGCTTTCTTT. Encoded protein: CASSSPTEAFF.

Ten or more counts support this clonotype. The chain combines TRBV6-2 or TRBV6-3 with TRBJ2-1; D call uncertain. CDR3 length equals 14 residues. The germline V and J ends were trimmed by 0 bases and 8 bases, with 11 bases remaining between them. In germline, CDR1 is MNHEY, CDR2 SVGEGT. The CDR3 protein is CASSYSQTYHEQFF. The CDR3 region has the DNA TGTGCCAGCAGTTACTCGCAGACATACCATGAGCAGTTCTTC.

CDR3 loop: CASSRQTWDTGELFF. The DNA for the CDR3 is TGTGCCAGCAGCCGACAAACATGGGACACCGGGGAGCTGTTTTTT. This sequence joins TRBV27 and TRBJ2-2, with unresolved D. The CDR3 spans 15 residues. The ends were cut back, 6 bases at V and 3 bases at J, with 14 bases in the middle. Looked up from germline, CDR1 is MNHEY and CDR2 is SMNVEV (reference sequence).

This clonotype turned up a few times. The chain employs TRBV19 and TRBJ2-7; tentative D call: TRBD2 (5 bases). Trimming left V 5 bases short and J 6 bases short, with 14 bases between. This CDR3 contains 13 residues. The germline V gene has CDR1 LNHDA and CDR2 SQIVND (reference sequence). CDR3 coding DNA: TGTGCCAGTAGTGGCCGTGCGGGCAGCGAGCAGTACTTC. It encodes CASSGRAGSEQYF.

This clonotype was recorded many times. The chain couples TRBV12-3 or TRBV12-4 to TRBJ2-1; 7 nucleotides line up with TRBD2. This CDR3 contains 16 residues. Trimming removed 5 bases from V and 5 bases from J; junction bases left unmatched: 12. The CDR3 region has the DNA TGTGCCAGCAGTCCTCATTCGCGGGAGAACCACAATGAGCAGTTCTTC. Encoded protein: CASSPHSRENHNEQFF.